The text below deals with one T cell receptor beta chain. As yet, its antigen is unknown. These data belong to a study of shared clonotypes between healthy human individuals. CD45RO-negative, CCR7-selected cells formed the naive CD8 fraction, which excluded terminally differentiated effector memory CD45RA+ cells. General observations from the study: Depth of sequencing was expected to influence donor clonotype sharing.

The data were produced by immunoSEQ multiplex PCR, yet TCRdb's version contains in-frame clones alone and is incomplete. The repertoire holds some 2,100,000 clones, just over 90% seen once, with around 1.7% in the top ten. Sequenced sample: naive CD8+ T cells from PBMCs. This sequence was found in a young man in good health. Some clones in this sample may be carry-over from other donors' samples.

The chain's CDR3 is CASSPTPDTPNYGYTF. In nucleotides, the CDR3 is TGTGCCAGCAGTCCCACCCCCGACACCCCTAACTATGGCTACACCTTC. The chain has TRBV27 and TRBJ1-2; D ambiguous. The V end lost 5 bases, the J end lost 0 bases, and 16 bases lay between the germline ends. This CDR3 spans 16 amino acids. The germline CDR1 and CDR2 sequences are MNHEY and SMNVEV (reference sequence).